This T cell receptor beta chain stems from a study of somatic mutations in cytotoxic T cells in rheumatoid arthritis. At the level of the study: In some cases, T-cell populations stained with V beta antibodies were flow-sorted at nearly 100% purity, and these included V beta1+ cells sequenced for TCRB.

Overall study results and limits: Relative to age-matched healthy controls, rheumatoid arthritis patients did not differ significantly in CD8+ T-cell clonality.

Only a few counts were recorded for this clone. Its antigen is undetermined. As originally analysed: Rarely did patient CD8+ clones above 1% match published virus-specific TCRB sequences. The repertoire was sequenced with immunoSEQ multiplex PCR; TCRdb's copy has only in-frame clones and lacks some. V, J and clone size derive from that table, while D and trimming were established from the DNA sequence. Among 4,000 to 5,000 clones listed, just under 80% were seen once. The germline CDR1 and CDR2 sequences are SEHNR and FQNEAQ (reference sequence). There are 16 residues in the CDR3. J lost 2 bases, V lost 4 bases, and 4 bases had no gene match.

Material for sequencing was CD8+ T cells sorted from blood. The V gene is TRBV7-9, the J gene TRBJ2-1; TRBD2 matches at 11 bases. This clonotype was obtained from a woman in her sixties or seventies with rheumatoid arthritis. CDR3 nucleotide sequence: TGTGCCAGCAGCTCGACTAGCGGGGAGACCTACAATGAGCAGTTCTTC. It specifies CASSSTSGETYNEQFF.